Below, 13 T cell receptor beta chains from the same sample are listed, as sequenced in a study of regulatory T cells in long-lasting Graves disease. Time point noted: newly diagnosed GD, antithyroid drugs for less than 3 months. From RNA extracted from PBMCs, the TCR library was made. Investigators prepared the TCR beta libraries by applying iRepertoire HTBI primers and Arm-PCR of CDR3 regions. TCRdb passed the multiplex PCR reads through MiXCR, listing each CDR3 protein once. The sample holds 400,000 to 450,000 distinct CDR3 sequences, around 15% seen once. The sample was also reused in another study, on T cells in Graves' hyperthyroidism and ophthalmopathy.

The material sequenced was peripheral blood mononuclear cells (PBMCs), taken at new diagnosis, from a patient treated with antithyroid drugs. The receptors were sampled from a woman under 40 with Graves disease.

This clonotype occurred many times. The chain joins TRBV5-1 to TRBJ2-7, with no clear D. CDR3 length: 14 residues. The germline V and J ends were trimmed by 0 bases and 6 bases, with 13 bases remaining between them. Germline CDR1 reads SGHRS; CDR2 reads YFSETQ. The CDR3 DNA follows: TGCGCCAGCAGCTTGGTTTCAGGTCTTGCCGAGCAGTACTTC. Its protein product is CASSLVSGLAEQYF.

The sample holds a few counts of this clonotype. The CDR3 coding sequence is TGTGCCACCAGCACAAGTTACGAGCAGTACTTC. Amino acids: CATSTSYEQYF. The chain is built from TRBV15 and TRBJ2-7; D remains unclear. Per the germline V gene, CDR1 is LNHNV and CDR2 is YYDKDF (reference sequence). This CDR3 contains 11 residues. V was cut by 4 bases and J by 4 bases, with 5 bases left in between. Based on the CDR3 plus reference TRBV15 and TRBJ2-7, the full variable domain is DAMVIQNPRYQVTQFGKPVTLSCSQTLNHNVMYWYQQKSSQAPKLLFHYYDKDFNNEADTPDNFQSRRPNTSFCFLDIRSPGLGDTAMYLCATSTSYEQYFGPGTRLTVT.

This clonotype came up many times. This sequence joins TRBV7-2 and TRBJ2-2; D may be TRBD2 (5 bases). This CDR3 comprises 15 residues. V lost 1 base and J 5 bases, leaving 11 bases between the germline ends. Per the germline V gene, CDR1 is SGHTA and CDR2 is FQGNSA. CDR3 residues: CASSLVTSQTGELFF. CDR3 in DNA: TGTGCCAGCAGCTTAGTAACTAGTCAAACCGGGGAGCTGTTTTTT. The entire variable domain, with the rest obtained from reference TRBV7-2 and TRBJ2-2, is as follows: GAGVSQSPSNKVTEKGKDVELRCDPISGHTALYWYRQSLGQGLEFLIYFQGNSAPDKSGLPSDRFSAERTGGSVSTLTIQRTQQEDSAVYLCASSLVTSQTGELFFGEGSRLTVL.

As regards this clonotype: This clone may be a read error of a much larger clone one base away. The chain has TRBV3-1 and TRBJ2-1; D ambiguous. The CDR3 length is 17 residues. In germline, CDR1 is LGHDT, CDR2 YNNKEL (reference sequence). CDR3 in DNA: TGTGCCGGCAGCCAAGATGGTGGGGAAGTCTCCTACAATGAGCAGTTCTTC. Protein: CAGSQDGGEVSYNEQFF.

This clonotype has just one count. V gene TRBV6-5 combines with J gene TRBJ2-4; 14 nucleotides agree with TRBD2. J gave up 0 bases and V 2 bases, and 9 bases lay outside the gene matches. The CDR3 runs to 20 residues. Looked up from germline, CDR1 is MNHEY and CDR2 is SVGAGI. CDR3 sequence (DNA): TGTGCCAGCAGTTACCTGGGACTAGCGGGAGTCCTACTAGCCAAAAACATTCAGTACTTC. Its translation is CASSYLGLAGVLLAKNIQYF.

There are many counts of this clonotype. The V and J genes are TRBV6-1 and TRBJ2-5; D unclear. The CDR3 consists of 11 residues. Trimming removed 5 bases from V and 4 bases from J, with 5 bases in between. Germline V gene data show CDR1 as MNHNS and CDR2 as SASEGT. The CDR3 sequence: CASSNAETQYF. Written as DNA, the CDR3 is TGTGCCAGCAGTAATGCAGAGACCCAGTACTTC.

Comments on this clonotype: A far larger clone lies a single base away; this is likely a read error. The CDR3 ends on some other residue instead of the conserved phenylalanine or tryptophan, so this is likely a read error. The chain recombines TRBV2 with TRBJ2-7; D is perhaps TRBD1 or TRBD2 (5 bases each). The V and J ends lost 5 bases and 8 bases respectively, with 19 bases between them. The germline V gene has CDR1 SNHLY and CDR2 FYNNEI. The CDR3 contains 14 residues. The CDR3 coding sequence is TGTGCCAGCAGTCTCGGGACGGGCGACCAAAAGCAGTACCTC. Protein: CASSLGTGDQKQYL.

Of note for this clonotype: The junction departs from germline at one end; a sequencing error may be responsible. The chain joins TRBV14 to TRBJ2-1; TRBD2 matches at 11 bases. The CDR3 spans 13 residues. CDR1 is SGHDN and CDR2 is FVKESK in the germline V gene. CDR3: CAGSQDLAGGRFF. CDR3 DNA sequence: TGTGCCGGCAGCCAAGATCTAGCGGGAGGTCGGTTCTTC.

This clonotype was detected a few times. This sequence joins TRBV7-9 and TRBJ1-1; a weak D match, TRBD1 (5 bases). Trimming removed 1 base from V and 5 bases from J, with 11 bases in between. From germline, CDR1 is SEHNR and CDR2 FQNEAQ (reference sequence). The CDR3 is 14 amino acids. DNA for the CDR3: TGTGCCAGCAGCTTAGGGGGGAGCGGGACTGAAGCTTTCTTT. Protein: CASSLGGSGTEAFF.

In this sample, this clonotype turned up many times. The chain uses TRBV20-1 and TRBJ1-1; D might be TRBD1 (5 bases). CDR1 is DFQATT, CDR2 SNEGSKA, per germline (reference sequence). V was shortened by 2 bases and J by 1 base, with 11 bases between the two germline ends. The CDR3 runs 14 residues. CDR3 residues: CSARPEGPNTEAFF. The CDR3 DNA follows: TGCAGTGCTAGACCCGAGGGGCCGAACACTGAAGCTTTCTTT.

Regarding this clonotype: A far larger clone is only one base removed, so a read error is likely. CDR3 in amino acids: CASRSGAGNYDEQFF. CDR3 in DNA: TGTGCCAGCCGTAGCGGGGCGGGGAACTACGATGAGCAGTTCTTC. The V and J genes are TRBV18 and TRBJ2-1, with 8 bases that match TRBD2. This CDR3 is built from 15 residues. Germline V gene sequence: CDR1 KGHSH, CDR2 LQKENI.

This clonotype was observed many times. The rearrangement uses TRBV28 and TRBJ2-7; the match to TRBD2 covers 8 bases. Germline-derived CDR1 and CDR2 are MDHEN and SYDVKM. Trimming at V came to 6 bases and at J to 5 bases, leaving 9 bases not matched to a gene. CDR3 length equals 14 residues. This CDR3 is CASSYPRGGHEQYF. The CDR3 bases are TGTGCCAGCAGCTACCCCCGGGGGGGCCACGAGCAGTACTTC.

This clonotype was detected many times. This chain joins TRBV7-8 and TRBJ2-1; D is unclear. The CDR3 sequence is 12 residues long. The germline V and J ends were trimmed by 1 base and 8 bases, with 6 bases remaining between them. Germline lookup yields CDR1 SGHVS and CDR2 FQNEAQ. As DNA, the CDR3 is TGTGCCAGCAGCTTAGATTCAGATGAGCAGTTCTTC. Translation gives CASSLDSDEQFF.